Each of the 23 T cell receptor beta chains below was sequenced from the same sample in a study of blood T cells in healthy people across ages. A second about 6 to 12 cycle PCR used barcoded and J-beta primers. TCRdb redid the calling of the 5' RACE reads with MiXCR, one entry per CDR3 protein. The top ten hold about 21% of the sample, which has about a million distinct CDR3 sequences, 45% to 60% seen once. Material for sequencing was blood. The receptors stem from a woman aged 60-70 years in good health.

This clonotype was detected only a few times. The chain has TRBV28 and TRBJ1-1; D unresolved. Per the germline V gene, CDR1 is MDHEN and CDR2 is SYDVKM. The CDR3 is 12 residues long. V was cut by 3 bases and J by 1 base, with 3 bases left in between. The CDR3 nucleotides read TGTGCCAGCAGTTTTCAGAACACTGAAGCTTTCTTT. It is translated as CASSFQNTEAFF.

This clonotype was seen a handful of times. The CDR3 DNA reads TGTGCCATCAAGGGGACAGCCAAAGAGACCCAGTACTTC. Amino acids: CAIKGTAKETQYF. The chain recombines TRBV10-3 with TRBJ2-5; 7 bases agree with TRBD1. J gave up 3 bases and V 7 bases, and 5 bases lay outside the gene matches. The CDR3 covers 13 residues. Germline CDR1 is ENHRY and CDR2 is SYGVKD.

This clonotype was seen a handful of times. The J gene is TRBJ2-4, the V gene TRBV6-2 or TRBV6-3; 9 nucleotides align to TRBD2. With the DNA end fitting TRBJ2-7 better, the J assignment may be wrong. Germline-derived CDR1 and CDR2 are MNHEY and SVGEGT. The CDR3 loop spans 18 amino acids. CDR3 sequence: CASSKMGSGSKFPYEQYF. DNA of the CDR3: TGTGCCAGCAGCAAGATGGGTAGCGGGAGTAAGTTTCCCTACGAGCAGTACTTC.

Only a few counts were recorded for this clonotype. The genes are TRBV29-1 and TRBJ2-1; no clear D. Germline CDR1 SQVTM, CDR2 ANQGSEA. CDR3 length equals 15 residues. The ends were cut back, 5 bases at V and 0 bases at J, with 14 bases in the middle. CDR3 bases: TGCAGCGTTTATGTGGGAATGAGCTCCTACAATGAGCAGTTCTTC. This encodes CSVYVGMSSYNEQFF.

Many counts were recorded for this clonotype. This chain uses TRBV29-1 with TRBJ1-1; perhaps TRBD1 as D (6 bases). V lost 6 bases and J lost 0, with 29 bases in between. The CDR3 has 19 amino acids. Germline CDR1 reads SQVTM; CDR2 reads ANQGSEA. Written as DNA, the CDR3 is TGCAGCGTAAAAAACATCCAGGACAGAGGAGGGGAGTTGAACACTGAAGCTTTCTTT. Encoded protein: CSVKNIQDRGGELNTEAFF.

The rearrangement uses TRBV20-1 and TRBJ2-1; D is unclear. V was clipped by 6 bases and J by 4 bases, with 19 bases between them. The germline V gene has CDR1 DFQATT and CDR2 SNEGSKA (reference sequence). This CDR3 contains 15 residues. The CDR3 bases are TGCAGTGCCACCTTATTGGGCGACCCGTACAATGAGCAGTTCTTC. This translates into CSATLLGDPYNEQFF.

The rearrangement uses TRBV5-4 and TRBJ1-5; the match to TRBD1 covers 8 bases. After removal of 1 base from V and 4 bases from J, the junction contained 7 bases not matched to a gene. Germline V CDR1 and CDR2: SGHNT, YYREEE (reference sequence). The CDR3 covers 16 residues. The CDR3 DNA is TGTGCCAGCAGCTTGACTGGGACAGGAGATAATCAGCCCCAGCATTTT. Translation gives CASSLTGTGDNQPQHF.

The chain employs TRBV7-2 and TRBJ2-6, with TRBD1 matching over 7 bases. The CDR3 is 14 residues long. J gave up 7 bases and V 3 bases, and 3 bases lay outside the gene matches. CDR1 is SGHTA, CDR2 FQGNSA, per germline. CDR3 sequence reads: CASSFRQGANVLTF. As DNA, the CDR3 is TGTGCCAGCAGCTTCCGACAGGGCGCCAACGTCCTGACTTTC.

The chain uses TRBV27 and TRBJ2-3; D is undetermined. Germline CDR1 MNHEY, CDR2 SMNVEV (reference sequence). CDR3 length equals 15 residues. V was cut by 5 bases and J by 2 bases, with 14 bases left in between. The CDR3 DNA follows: TGTGCCAGCAGTGTAGGGAACCCCCTCACAGATACGCAGTATTTT. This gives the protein CASSVGNPLTDTQYF.

The DNA for the CDR3 is TGTGCCAGCAGTCCCGGGACAATTTGGTTTGGCTACACCTTC. Amino acid sequence: CASSPGTIWFGYTF. The V call is TRBV12-3 or TRBV12-4, the J call TRBJ1-2; perhaps TRBD1 as D (6 bases). The ends were cut back, 5 bases at V and 7 bases at J, with 17 bases in the middle. CDR3 length: 14 residues.

The DNA for the CDR3 is TGCGCCAGCAGCCAAGAGTCCCTAGCCCGCGCAGATAATGAAAAACTGTTTTTT. It specifies CASSQESLARADNEKLFF. J is TRBJ1-4 and V is TRBV4-3; D call uncertain. The CDR3 is made up of 18 amino acids. The germline V and J ends were trimmed by 0 bases and 4 bases, with 18 bases remaining between them. CDR1 and CDR2 (germline): LGHNA, YSLEER.

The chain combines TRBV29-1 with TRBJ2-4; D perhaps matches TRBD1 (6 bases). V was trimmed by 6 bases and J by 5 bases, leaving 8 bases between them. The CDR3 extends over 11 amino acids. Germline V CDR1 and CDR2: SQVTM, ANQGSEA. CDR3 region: CSVNRENIQYF. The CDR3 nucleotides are TGCAGCGTAAACAGGGAAAACATTCAGTACTTC. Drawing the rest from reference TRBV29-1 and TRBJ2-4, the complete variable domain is SAVISQKPSRDICQRGTSLTIQCQVDSQVTMMFWYRQQPGQSLTLIATANQGSEATYESGFVIDKFPISRPNLTFSTLTVSNMSPEDSSIYLCSVNRENIQYFGAGTRLSVL.

In DNA, the CDR3 is TGCAGTGCTAGAGATGGGTACGAGCAGTTCTTC. It specifies CSARDGYEQFF. The V and J genes are TRBV20-1 and TRBJ2-1; no firm D call. Between the trimmed V and J ends, which lost 0 bases and 10 bases, there was a span of 7 bases. The CDR3 runs to 11 residues. The germline CDR1 and CDR2 sequences are DFQATT and SNEGSKA (reference sequence).

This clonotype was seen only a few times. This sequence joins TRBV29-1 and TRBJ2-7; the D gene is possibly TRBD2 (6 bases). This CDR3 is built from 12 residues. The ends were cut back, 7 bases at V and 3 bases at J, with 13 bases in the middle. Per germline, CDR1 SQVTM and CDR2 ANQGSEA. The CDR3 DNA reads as TGCAGCGCAGCGGGCCCCGGCTACGAGCAGTACTTC. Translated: CSAAGPGYEQYF.

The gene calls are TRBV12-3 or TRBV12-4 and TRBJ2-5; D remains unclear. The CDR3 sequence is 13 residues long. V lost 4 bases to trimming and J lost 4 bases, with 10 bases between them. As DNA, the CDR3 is TGTGCCAGCAGTTATGACCCCGGAGAGACCCAGTACTTC. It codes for CASSYDPGETQYF.

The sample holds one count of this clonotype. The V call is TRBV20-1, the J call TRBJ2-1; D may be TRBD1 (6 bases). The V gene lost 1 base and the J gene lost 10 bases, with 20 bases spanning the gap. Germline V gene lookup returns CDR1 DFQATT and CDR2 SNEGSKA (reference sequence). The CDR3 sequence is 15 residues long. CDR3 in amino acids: CSARVLGQMDREQFF. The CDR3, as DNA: TGCAGTGCTAGAGTCCTGGGCCAGATGGACAGAGAGCAGTTCTTC.

The CDR3, as DNA: TGTGCCAGCAGTCCGAACCTGGGGACAGGGGGCAGGTACAATGAGCAGTTCTTC. This sequence encodes CASSPNLGTGGRYNEQFF. The chain joins TRBV12-3 or TRBV12-4 to TRBJ2-1; 12 nucleotides align to TRBD1. The V segment lost 5 bases and the J segment 4 bases; nucleotides outside the gene matches: 12. The CDR3 is made up of 18 amino acids.

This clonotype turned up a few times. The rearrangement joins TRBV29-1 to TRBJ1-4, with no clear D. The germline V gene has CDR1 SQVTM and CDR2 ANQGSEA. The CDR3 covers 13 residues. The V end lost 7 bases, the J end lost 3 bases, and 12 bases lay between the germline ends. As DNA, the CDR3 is TGCAGCGCCCGTTTTGCTGCTAATGAAAAACTGTTTTTT. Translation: CSARFAANEKLFF.

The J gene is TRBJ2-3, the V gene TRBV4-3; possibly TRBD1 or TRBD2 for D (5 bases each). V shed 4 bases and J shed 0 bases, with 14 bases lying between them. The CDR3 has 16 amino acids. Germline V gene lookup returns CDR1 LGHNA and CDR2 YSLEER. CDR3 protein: CASSLGRPPSTDTQYF. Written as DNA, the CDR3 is TGCGCCAGCAGCCTGGGACGCCCGCCTAGCACAGATACGCAGTATTTT.

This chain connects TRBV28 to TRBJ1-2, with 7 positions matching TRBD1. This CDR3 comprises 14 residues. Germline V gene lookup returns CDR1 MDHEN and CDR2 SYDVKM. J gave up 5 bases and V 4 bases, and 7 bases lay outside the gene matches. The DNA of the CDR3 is TGTGCCAGCAGTTCCATAACAGGGGTATATGGCTACACCTTC. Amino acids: CASSSITGVYGYTF.

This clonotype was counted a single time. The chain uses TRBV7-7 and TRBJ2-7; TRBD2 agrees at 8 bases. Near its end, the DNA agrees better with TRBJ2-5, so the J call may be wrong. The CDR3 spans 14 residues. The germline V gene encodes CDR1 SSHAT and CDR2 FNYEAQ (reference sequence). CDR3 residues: CASSPSGRVETQYF. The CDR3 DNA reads TGTGCCAGCAGCCCCTCCGGGAGGGTAGAGACCCAGTACTTC.

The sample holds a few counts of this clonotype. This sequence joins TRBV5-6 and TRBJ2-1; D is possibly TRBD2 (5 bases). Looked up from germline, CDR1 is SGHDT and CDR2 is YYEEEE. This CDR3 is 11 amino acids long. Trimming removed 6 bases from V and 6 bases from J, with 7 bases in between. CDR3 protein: CASTDFNEQFF. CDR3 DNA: TGTGCCAGCACGGACTTCAATGAGCAGTTCTTC.

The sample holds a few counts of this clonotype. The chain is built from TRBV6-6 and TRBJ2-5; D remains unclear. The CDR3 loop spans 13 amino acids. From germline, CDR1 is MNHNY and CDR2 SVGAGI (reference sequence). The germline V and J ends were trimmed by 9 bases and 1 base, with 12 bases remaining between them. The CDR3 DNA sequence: TGTGCCAGTGCCGGGTGGGCCCAAGAGACCCAGTACTTC. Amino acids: CASAGWAQETQYF.